The rows below give T cell receptor beta chains drawn from one sample of a study of vaccination effects on CD4 cells after COVID-19. Their antigens remain unidentified. The repertoire was sequenced with immunoSEQ multiplex PCR; TCRdb's copy has only in-frame clones and lacks some. The data contain 20,000 to 25,000 clones, 81% of them seen just once; the ten biggest clones take up 5.6%. The sample in question was CD4+ T cells from PBMCs cultured with SARS-CoV-2 spike peptides, obtained after COVID-19 vaccination. These receptors all come from a human donor who received a COVID-19 vaccine. Some clones in this sample may be carry-over from other donors' samples. The conserved cysteine and the conserved F or W are not part of the CDR3 here. The order of the fields is V gene, clone size, CDR3 protein. The size of a clone is reported for some rows only, either as once, few or many, or as a class for expanded clones.

TRBV18 NA ASGQGLYGYT
TRBV7-2 NA ASSLVQLNYGYT
TRBV7-2 NA ASSPLAGGGAGTQY
TRBV6-6 NA ASAVAGGTYNEQF
TRBV14 NA ASSQDRRTEAF
TRBV6-4 once ASSSYTSGNEQF
TRBV6-2/TRBV6-3 NA ASSPATGYSNQPQH
TRBV3-1/TRBV3-2 NA ASSQARRLAGGLV
TRBV5-4 NA ASSFLPAQETQY
TRBV7-2 NA ASSLASGYNEQF
TRBV7-2 medium-sized ASSLGQQGGGNTIY
TRBV28 NA ASSGGAGAF
TRBV10-2 NA ASSESDRAGTQY
TRBV5-6 NA ASSLLAGGQYNEQF
TRBV6-5 NA ASRRFQGLELF
TRBV5-1 NA ASSGQGGTDTQY
TRBV5-8 NA ASPSGVQVKDRVNTEAF
TRBV9 NA ASSVVGSTEAF
TRBV5-1 NA ASSLIPAGDRAQY
TRBV5-6 NA ASSSGGWADTQY
TRBV5-8 NA ASSFSGGSGNTIY
TRBV10-2 NA ASSEVGNTEAF
TRBV6-5 few ASSYSIPSNEKLF
TRBV18 NA ASSSTGQGNTGELF
TRBV11-2 NA ASSLQETQY
TRBV27 NA ASSSTPWGDEQF
TRBV29-1 NA SVRALLRTDTQY
TRBV4-1 NA ASSLRQALGKETQY
TRBV9 NA ASSRELNQPQH
TRBV5-4 NA ASSLKYGGLNYNEQF
TRBV9 once ASSVDSNYGYT
TRBV19 NA ASSIIARGRDTQY
TRBV29-1 NA SAGQGVMNTEAF
TRBV2 NA ASSEGLDTQY
TRBV19 NA ASTSNRVVNEQF
TRBV5-1 NA ASSLAPRETQY
TRBV27 NA ASSRAGALNEKLF
TRBV19 NA ASSFPGAGSEKLF
TRBV7-2 NA ASTPFSLGGTYGYT
TRBV6-2/TRBV6-3 NA ASSSPGHINNEQF
TRBV28 NA ASSFDQGDYGYT
TRBV11-3 NA ASSFNRDSPLH
TRBV7-9 NA ASGGAGDTQY
TRBV19 NA ASTAAGGQRETQY
TRBV12-3/TRBV12-4 NA ASSLDRYGYT
TRBV5-1 NA ASSLTTGNQPQH
TRBV12-3/TRBV12-4 NA ASNGGANVLT
TRBV19 NA ASRASTSYNEQF
TRBV10-3 few AISDDRAGAGELF
TRBV6-5 NA ASSPTTGELF
TRBV30 NA AWSRTRNTEAF
TRBV9 NA ASNRDFNSGNTIY
TRBV4-2 NA ASSPQPSGANVLT
TRBV24-1 NA ATSDTTGASGYT
TRBV28 NA ASSPRDVRGEKLF
TRBV5-8 NA ASPLGLAGGSSPTDTQY
TRBV27 few ASRNQPGAYNEQF
TRBV3-1/TRBV3-2 once ASSRTGGQGDGYT
TRBV27 NA ASSVRTEETQY
TRBV12-5 NA ASGLVVDRGNQPQH